This T cell receptor beta chain originates from a study of T cell changes during pregnancy in multiple sclerosis (dated by TCRdb to between 2018 and 2021). Describing the broader study: The study examined how the T cell repertoire changed over the course of pregnancy in women with multiple sclerosis.

A note on this clone: Its target antigen remains unknown. No much larger clonotype is one base removed from it; base qualities were not supplied.

Libraries were constructed by the immunoSEQ multiplex PCR assay. TCRdb's version of the immuneACCESS table is confined to in-frame rearrangements and falls short of the full clone set. An unresolved V gene accounts for under half of the shortfall where checked; the remainder is of unknown origin. The sample includes approximately 84,000 clones, with over 90% observed a single time. Roughly 2.5% of the sample belongs to the ten largest clones. Cut back by 4 bases and 2 bases, the V and J ends lie 14 bases apart. From its cysteine to its phenylalanine, the CDR3 spans 16 amino acids. The sequence is cut down to CDR3 DNA, 48 bases in frame from base 1. Per the germline V gene (reference sequence), LNHDA is the CDR1 and SQIVND is the CDR2.

The sequenced sample was peripheral blood, obtained in the third trimester of pregnancy. The V gene is TRBV19 and the J gene is TRBJ2-2; TRBD2 is a possible D gene, resting on 5 matching bases. The source of this sequence is a female donor with multiple sclerosis, enrolled in a pregnancy study. The DNA sequence is TGTGCCAGTAGTAAGGGAGAGGGCGCAAACACCGGGGAGCTGTTTTTT. This translates into CASSKGEGANTGELFF.